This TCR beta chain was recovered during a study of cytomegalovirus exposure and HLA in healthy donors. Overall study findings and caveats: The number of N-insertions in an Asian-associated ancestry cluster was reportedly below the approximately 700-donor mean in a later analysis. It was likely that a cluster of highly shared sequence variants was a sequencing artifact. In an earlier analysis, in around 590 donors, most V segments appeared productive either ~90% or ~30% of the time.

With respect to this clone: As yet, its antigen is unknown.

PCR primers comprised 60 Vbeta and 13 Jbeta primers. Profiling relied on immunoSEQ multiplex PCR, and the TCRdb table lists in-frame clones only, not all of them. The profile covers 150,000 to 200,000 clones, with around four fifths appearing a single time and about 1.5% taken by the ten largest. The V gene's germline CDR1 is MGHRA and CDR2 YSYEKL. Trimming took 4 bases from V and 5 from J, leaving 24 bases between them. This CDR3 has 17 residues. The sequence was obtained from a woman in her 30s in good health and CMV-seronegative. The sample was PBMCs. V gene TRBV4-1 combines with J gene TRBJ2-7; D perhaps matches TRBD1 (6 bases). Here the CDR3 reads CASSPDTTTGPVNEQYF. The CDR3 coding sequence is TGCGCCAGCAGCCCAGACACCACGACAGGTCCGGTCAACGAGCAGTACTTC.